This record covers a single TCR beta chain. This sample was taken from a study of T cell responses to AZD1222 COVID-19 vaccine. TCRdb keeps only in-frame clones here, not all; method: immunoSEQ multiplex PCR. This sample has about 130,000 clones; about 87% occur once, and the top ten carry 1.9%. The ends lost 5 bases at V and 2 bases at J; junction bases unmatched: 6. This CDR3 contains 15 residues. Germline V lookup: CDR1 SNHLY, CDR2 FYNNEI. The sample consisted of peripheral blood, taken on day 0 of AZD1222 vaccination. This chain links TRBV2 with TRBJ2-5, with 9 bases that match TRBD2. This TCR was recovered from an adult in good health. The CDR3 DNA reads as TGTGCCAGCAGTCCGCGGGGGGGGCAGCAAGAGACCCAGTACTTC. The encoded protein is CASSPRGGQQETQYF.